This T cell receptor (beta chain) was recorded in a study of shared clonotypes between healthy human individuals. Every subset had its genomic DNA shared out evenly among several immunoSEQ plates. Produced via immunoSEQ multiplex PCR; TCRdb's table is partial and in-frame only. The table records 550,000 to 850,000 clones, 55% to 75% of them present only once. Germline V gene data show CDR1 as SGHAT and CDR2 as FQNNGV. The CDR3 consists of 15 residues. Trimming cost V 5 bases and J 7 bases, with 18 bases left between them. Sequenced: memory CD4+ T cells sorted from blood. Subset defined: CD45RA-negative fraction. The V call is TRBV11-2, the J call TRBJ1-5, with D possibly matching TRBD1 (5 bases). This sequence was found in a woman aged 25 to 45 in good health. This CDR3 reads CASSLDTLTPQPQHF. The CDR3 bases are TGTGCCAGCAGCCTGGACACCCTTACTCCCCAGCCCCAGCATTTT.